This is a list of T cell receptor beta chains from one sample in a study of glioma-infiltrating T cells after dendritic cell vaccination. Here immunoSEQ multiplex PCR was the method, and the copy in TCRdb shows in-frame clones only, minus some. Seen here are 91,000 or so clones, 75% to 90% observed once, and the top ten hold roughly 5.5%. The specimen comprised blood, sampled after dendritic cell vaccination. The receptors were gathered from a human donor with glioblastoma. The CDR3 runs from the conserved cysteine through the conserved F or W. The D gene is left open where the match is weak.

CDR3aa: CASSEDAGTSAFWQYF; v_gene: TRBV6-1; j_gene: TRBJ2-5; d_gene: TRBD2
CDR3aa: CATTILQPPGSTEAFF; v_gene: TRBV19; j_gene: TRBJ1-1; d_gene: NA
CDR3aa: CATYRATNEKLFF; v_gene: TRBV6-1; j_gene: TRBJ1-4; d_gene: NA
CDR3aa: CASSPWRVGFEQPQHF; v_gene: TRBV27; j_gene: TRBJ1-5; d_gene: NA
CDR3aa: CASSYSNRVQITEAFF; v_gene: TRBV6-5; j_gene: TRBJ1-1; d_gene: NA
CDR3aa: CASSFALTASSYEQYF; v_gene: TRBV11-2; j_gene: TRBJ2-7; d_gene: NA
CDR3aa: CASSTRQDYGYTF; v_gene: TRBV5-4; j_gene: TRBJ1-2; d_gene: NA
CDR3aa: CASSPSTFSGNTIYF; v_gene: TRBV18; j_gene: TRBJ1-3; d_gene: NA
CDR3aa: CASSLGLNTGELFF; v_gene: TRBV7-3; j_gene: TRBJ2-2; d_gene: NA
CDR3aa: CASSAGQPGNTIYF; v_gene: TRBV5-8; j_gene: TRBJ1-3; d_gene: TRBD1
CDR3aa: CASSLTGGSGYTF; v_gene: TRBV5-1; j_gene: TRBJ1-2; d_gene: TRBD1
CDR3aa: CASAAPVVTYNEQFF; v_gene: TRBV6-1; j_gene: TRBJ2-1; d_gene: NA
CDR3aa: CASSQVRAVDEKLFF; v_gene: TRBV4-1; j_gene: TRBJ1-4; d_gene: NA
CDR3aa: CASSLGGARADTQYF; v_gene: TRBV5-1; j_gene: TRBJ2-3; d_gene: NA
CDR3aa: CASAPGGSGRTYNEQFF; v_gene: TRBV7-3; j_gene: TRBJ2-1; d_gene: TRBD2
CDR3aa: CASSSAGAENTEAFF; v_gene: TRBV7-9; j_gene: TRBJ1-1; d_gene: NA
CDR3aa: CASSNKTQYF; v_gene: TRBV21-1; j_gene: TRBJ2-5; d_gene: NA
CDR3aa: CASSPPGTGLGEQYF; v_gene: TRBV18; j_gene: TRBJ2-7; d_gene: TRBD1
CDR3aa: CASSLLTGGPRANVLTF; v_gene: TRBV5-1; j_gene: TRBJ2-6; d_gene: TRBD1
CDR3aa: CASSLTSGGGDTQYF; v_gene: TRBV5-4; j_gene: TRBJ2-3; d_gene: TRBD2
CDR3aa: CASSRGQSNTEAFF; v_gene: TRBV19; j_gene: TRBJ1-1; d_gene: NA
CDR3aa: CASSPSAEQFF; v_gene: TRBV2; j_gene: TRBJ2-1; d_gene: NA
CDR3aa: CASGLAGGDTQYF; v_gene: TRBV25-1; j_gene: TRBJ2-3; d_gene: TRBD2
CDR3aa: CASSVDQGGYGYTF; v_gene: TRBV9; j_gene: TRBJ1-2; d_gene: NA
CDR3aa: CSAHSGNTIYF; v_gene: TRBV29-1; j_gene: TRBJ1-3; d_gene: NA
CDR3aa: CASSESPPNRWTYTF; v_gene: TRBV6-1; j_gene: TRBJ1-2; d_gene: NA
CDR3aa: CSVGTGNANTGELFF; v_gene: TRBV29-1; j_gene: TRBJ2-2; d_gene: TRBD1
CDR3aa: CASSVGDSNEKLFF; v_gene: TRBV6-1; j_gene: TRBJ1-4; d_gene: TRBD1
CDR3aa: CASSEGVSSYNEQFF; v_gene: TRBV7-3; j_gene: TRBJ2-1; d_gene: NA
CDR3aa: CASSPEWESNQPQHF; v_gene: TRBV6-4; j_gene: TRBJ1-5; d_gene: NA
CDR3aa: CASSLTSDSYNEQFF; v_gene: TRBV5-4; j_gene: TRBJ2-1; d_gene: NA
CDR3aa: CASSLGQAPTNGYTF; v_gene: TRBV10-2; j_gene: TRBJ1-2; d_gene: TRBD1
CDR3aa: CASSHSGGETQYF; v_gene: TRBV18; j_gene: TRBJ2-5; d_gene: TRBD2
CDR3aa: CASSLLAGQETQYF; v_gene: TRBV7-9; j_gene: TRBJ2-5; d_gene: TRBD2
CDR3aa: CASSIEQTRRKETQYF; v_gene: TRBV19; j_gene: TRBJ2-5; d_gene: NA
CDR3aa: CSVALGRGTEAFF; v_gene: TRBV29-1; j_gene: TRBJ1-1; d_gene: NA
CDR3aa: CASSLGGGYQPQHF; v_gene: TRBV5-6; j_gene: TRBJ1-5; d_gene: NA
CDR3aa: CASSTYMNTEAFF; v_gene: TRBV19; j_gene: TRBJ1-1; d_gene: NA
CDR3aa: CASSRDRDQPQHF; v_gene: TRBV18; j_gene: TRBJ1-5; d_gene: NA
CDR3aa: CASSQTSGTSYEQYF; v_gene: TRBV11-2; j_gene: TRBJ2-7; d_gene: TRBD2
CDR3aa: CASSRGLVYGYTF; v_gene: TRBV6-5; j_gene: TRBJ1-2; d_gene: NA
CDR3aa: CASSESTGARSPLHF; v_gene: TRBV6-4; j_gene: TRBJ1-6; d_gene: TRBD1
CDR3aa: CASRGRGNYEQYF; v_gene: TRBV6-5; j_gene: TRBJ2-7; d_gene: TRBD1
CDR3aa: CASLPNTGELFF; v_gene: TRBV2; j_gene: TRBJ2-2; d_gene: NA
CDR3aa: CASSVGMGTGNINYGYTF; v_gene: TRBV9; j_gene: TRBJ1-2; d_gene: TRBD1
CDR3aa: CASSVGSSGNTIYF; v_gene: TRBV9; j_gene: TRBJ1-3; d_gene: NA
CDR3aa: CASSEGQRNTEAFF; v_gene: TRBV6-1; j_gene: TRBJ1-1; d_gene: NA
CDR3aa: CASSPWTGQYEQYF; v_gene: TRBV4-1; j_gene: TRBJ2-7; d_gene: TRBD1
CDR3aa: CASSTVSEDEKLFF; v_gene: TRBV2; j_gene: TRBJ1-4; d_gene: NA
CDR3aa: CASRPTSGSYEQYF; v_gene: TRBV11-2; j_gene: TRBJ2-7; d_gene: TRBD2
CDR3aa: CASSPPTGTGKYEQYF; v_gene: TRBV18; j_gene: TRBJ2-7; d_gene: TRBD1
CDR3aa: CASSLRGTTGNTIYF; v_gene: TRBV7-9; j_gene: TRBJ1-3; d_gene: NA
CDR3aa: CATLRTSGGPQFF; v_gene: TRBV19; j_gene: TRBJ2-1; d_gene: TRBD2
CDR3aa: CASGETPRGTQYF; v_gene: TRBV2; j_gene: TRBJ2-3; d_gene: NA
CDR3aa: CASSLVRGTTTNEKLFF; v_gene: TRBV27; j_gene: TRBJ1-4; d_gene: NA
CDR3aa: CAWGRTGGGSPLHF; v_gene: TRBV30; j_gene: TRBJ1-6; d_gene: TRBD1
CDR3aa: CASSPEGRAPYGYTF; v_gene: TRBV5-1; j_gene: TRBJ1-2; d_gene: NA
CDR3aa: CASSPRQAIGGYGYTF; v_gene: TRBV18; j_gene: TRBJ1-2; d_gene: NA